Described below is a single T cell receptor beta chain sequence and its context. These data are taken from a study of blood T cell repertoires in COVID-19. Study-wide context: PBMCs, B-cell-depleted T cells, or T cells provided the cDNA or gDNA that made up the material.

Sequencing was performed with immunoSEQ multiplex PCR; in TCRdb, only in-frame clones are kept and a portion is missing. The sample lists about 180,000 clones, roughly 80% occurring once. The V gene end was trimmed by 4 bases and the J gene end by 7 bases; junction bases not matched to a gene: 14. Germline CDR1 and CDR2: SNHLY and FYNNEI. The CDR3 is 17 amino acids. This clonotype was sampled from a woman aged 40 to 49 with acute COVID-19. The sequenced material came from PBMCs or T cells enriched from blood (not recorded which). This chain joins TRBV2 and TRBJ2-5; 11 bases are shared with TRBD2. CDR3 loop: CASSVRTSGPREGTQYF. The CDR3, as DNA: TGTGCCAGCAGTGTTAGGACTAGCGGGCCGAGGGAAGGGACCCAGTACTTC.